This TCR beta chain originates from a study of T cell responses to AZD1222 COVID-19 vaccine. Findings and caveats of the study: In the spike-specific TCR repertoire, nearly half reportedly target unmutated variant regions. Vaccine-associated CD4 TCRs ranged over spike, dominating at 160-218 and 743-854. Donors skewed white British and female; clonal diversity was possibly underestimated. Recipients of AZD1222 seropositive at baseline numbered only five or six.

Points on this clone: What it binds is not known.

Generated by immunoSEQ multiplex PCR, the TCRdb table keeps only in-frame clones and is missing some. This sample has some 140,000 clones, with approximately 93% found just once. The sequenced sample was peripheral blood, obtained on day 0 of AZD1222 vaccination. The receptor comes from an adult in good health.

The CDR3 region has the DNA TGTGCCAGCGCGCGGTCCTATAATTCACCCCTCCACTTT. Its protein is CASARSYNSPLHF. The chain couples TRBV28 to TRBJ1-6; unclear D gene. The germline gives CDR1 MDHEN, CDR2 SYDVKM. Trimming removed 8 bases from V and 1 base from J, with 6 bases in between. This CDR3 is built from 13 residues.